Presented here are 27 T cell receptor beta chains from one specimen sequenced in a study of T cell changes during pregnancy in multiple sclerosis. This table comes from immunoSEQ multiplex PCR, and its TCRdb copy is limited to in-frame clones, with some not included. This table holds 100,000 or so clones, roughly 92% found once. Here the sequenced sample was peripheral blood, taken after pregnancy. The receptors stem from a female donor with multiple sclerosis, enrolled in a pregnancy study.

The chain uses TRBV7-3 and TRBJ2-5, with 7 bases lining up with TRBD1. This CDR3 spans 14 amino acids. J was trimmed by 4 bases and V by 4 bases; bases with no gene match: 6. Germline assignment: CDR1 SGHTA and CDR2 FQGTGA. This chain's CDR3 is CASSSGQFGETQYF. CDR3 sequence (DNA): TGTGCCAGCAGCTCGGGACAGTTCGGAGAGACCCAGTACTTC.

This chain connects TRBV5-5 to TRBJ2-1; 7 bases match TRBD1. Germline CDR1 and CDR2: SGHKS and YYEKEE (reference sequence). After removal of 0 bases from V and 1 base from J, the junction contained 1 base not matched to a gene. The CDR3 loop spans 15 amino acids. The DNA for the CDR3 is TGTGCCAGCAGCTTGGAGACAGGGTCCTACAATGAGCAGTTCTTC. This gives the protein CASSLETGSYNEQFF.

The chain couples TRBV7-9 to TRBJ1-6; 7 positions match TRBD1. Germline CDR1 and CDR2: SEHNR and FQNEAQ (reference sequence). The CDR3 covers 15 residues. V lost 5 bases and J lost 2; bases outside the gene matches: 3. As DNA, the CDR3 is TGTGCCAGCAGCCGACAGGGACCCTATAATTCACCCCTCCACTTT. The encoded protein is CASSRQGPYNSPLHF.

The J gene is TRBJ1-2, the V gene TRBV2; no clear D gene. The V and J ends lost 6 bases and 8 bases respectively, with 10 bases between them. The CDR3 contains 11 residues. Germline lookup yields CDR1 SNHLY and CDR2 FYNNEI. The CDR3 DNA sequence: TGTGCCAGCAGGGAGACGAGGGGCTACACCTTC. The encoded protein is CASRETRGYTF. The whole variable domain, filled in from reference TRBV2 and TRBJ1-2, reads EPEVTQTPSHQVTQMGQEVILRCVPISNHLYFYWYRQILGQKVEFLVSFYNNEISEKSEIFDDQFSVERPDGSNFTLKIRSTKLEDSAMYFCASRETRGYTFGSGTRLTVV.

The chain couples TRBV13 to TRBJ2-5; 14 bases are shared with TRBD2. Trimming cost V 5 bases and J 2 bases; bases outside gene matches: 10. The germline CDR1 and CDR2 sequences are PRHDT and FYEKMQ (reference sequence). The CDR3 sequence is 18 residues long. CDR3 nucleotides: TGTGCCAGCAGCCTTTCGGGACTAGCGGGGGAGTATCAAGAGACCCAGTACTTC. Its protein product is CASSLSGLAGEYQETQYF.

This clone was picked up a small number of times. In DNA, the CDR3 is TGTGCCAGTCAGGGAAGAGGTGAAGCTTTCTTT. This gives the protein CASQGRGEAFF. The chain uses TRBV10-3 and TRBJ1-1; tentatively, D is TRBD1 (5 bases). Germline V lookup: CDR1 ENHRY, CDR2 SYGVKD. CDR3 size: 11 residues. V lost 10 bases to trimming and J lost 7 bases, with 13 bases between them.

The chain combines TRBV19 with TRBJ1-4; D is undetermined. CDR1 and CDR2 (germline): LNHDA, SQIVND (reference sequence). Trimming cost V 8 bases and J 6 bases, with 10 bases left between them. This CDR3 is 12 amino acids long. CDR3 protein: CASSWLDEKLFF. Here the CDR3 DNA reads TGTGCCAGTTCGTGGCTGGATGAAAAACTGTTTTTT.

The chain has TRBV7-9 and TRBJ2-5; TRBD2 matches 10 bases. Germline V gene data show CDR1 as SEHNR and CDR2 as FQNEAQ (reference sequence). CDR3 length: 17 residues. The J segment lost 4 bases and the V segment lost 2 bases, leaving 10 bases of the junction unmatched. The CDR3 here is CASSLSALAGATETQYF. CDR3 DNA: TGTGCCAGCAGCTTATCGGCTCTAGCGGGGGCTACAGAGACCCAGTACTTC.

The chain combines TRBV5-5 with TRBJ2-1; 7 bases agree with TRBD1. The V and J ends lost 4 bases and 9 bases, in that order; junction bases with no gene match: 10. Germline-derived CDR1 and CDR2 are SGHKS and YYEKEE (reference sequence). The CDR3 contains 14 residues. The CDR3 DNA follows: TGTGCCAGCAGCGGAGAGTACAGGGGCGGTGAGCAGTTCTTC. Its protein is CASSGEYRGGEQFF. The variable domain in full, with the rest retrieved from reference TRBV5-5 and TRBJ2-1, is DAGVTQSPTHLIKTRGQQVTLRCSPISGHKSVSWYQQVLGQGPQFIFQYYEKEERGRGNFPDRFSARQFPNYSSELNVNALLLGDSALYLCASSGEYRGGEQFFGPGTRLTVL.

V is TRBV29-1 and J is TRBJ2-5; D unresolved. The CDR3 totals 13 residues. Germline V gene lookup returns CDR1 SQVTM and CDR2 ANQGSEA. V was pared by 4 bases and J by 5 bases, with 14 bases between. The CDR3 spells CSVGHSFRETQYF. CDR3 DNA sequence: TGCAGCGTTGGTCATAGTTTCCGGGAGACCCAGTACTTC.

CDR3 in amino acids: CASSLEELNTEAFF. For the CDR3, the DNA is TGTGCCAGCAGCTTGGAAGAGTTGAACACTGAAGCTTTCTTT. The chain uses TRBV5-6 and TRBJ1-1; no reliable D call. In germline, CDR1 is SGHDT, CDR2 YYEEEE. V was cut by 0 bases and J by 0 bases, with 6 bases left in between. This CDR3 is 14 amino acids long.

V is TRBV7-8 and J is TRBJ2-5; 7 nucleotides align to TRBD2. CDR3 length: 14 residues. V lost 1 base, J lost 10 bases, and 9 bases stayed unmatched. The germline V gene encodes CDR1 SGHVS and CDR2 FQNEAQ. The DNA for the CDR3 is TGTGCCAGCAGCTTAGGGAGACAGCGGGGAGACCAGTACTTC. This codes for CASSLGRQRGDQYF. Full variable domain (rest looked up from reference TRBV7-8 and TRBJ2-5): GAGVSQSPRYKVAKRGQDVALRCDPISGHVSLFWYQQALGQGPEFLTYFQNEAQLDKSGLPSDRFFAERPEGSVSTLKIQRTQQEDSAVYLCASSLGRQRGDQYFGPGTRLLVL.

The chain combines TRBV11-2 with TRBJ1-6; unclear D gene. The CDR3 is made up of 17 amino acids. With 6 bases removed from V and 1 base from J, the gap between germline ends came to 16 bases. Per the germline V gene, CDR1 is SGHAT and CDR2 is FQNNGV. The CDR3 loop reads CASSLIRGASYNSPLHF. Here the CDR3 DNA reads TGTGCCAGCAGTTTGATACGGGGAGCGTCCTATAATTCACCCCTCCACTTT.

This clone showed up just a few times. This chain uses TRBV7-8 with TRBJ2-7, with D possibly TRBD1 on 5 matching bases. The CDR3 contains 14 residues. Germline V gene data show CDR1 as SGHVS and CDR2 as FQNEAQ. Trimming pared 1 base from V and 2 bases from J, leaving 9 bases between. DNA for the CDR3: TGTGCCAGCAGCTTAGGGTCAGGGCCCTACGAGCAGTACTTC. As protein: CASSLGSGPYEQYF.

This clone was picked up one time. Other DNA sequences of this sample code for an identical CDR3. The V call is TRBV6-1, the J call TRBJ2-7; TRBD1 might be the D (5 bases). Trimming took off 2 bases at V and 4 bases at J, with 6 bases between the two ends. From germline, CDR1 is MNHNS and CDR2 SASEGT. The CDR3 consists of 12 residues. In nucleotides, the CDR3 is TGTGCCAGCAGTGAAACAGGATACGAGCAGTACTTC. Its protein product is CASSETGYEQYF.

The rearrangement links TRBV30 to TRBJ1-5; TRBD1 matches 7 bases. The CDR3 spans 15 residues. Losses at the gene ends were 3 bases for V and 6 bases for J; bases not matched to a gene: 11. Germline CDR1 reads GTSNPN; CDR2 reads SVGIG (reference sequence). CDR3 in amino acids: CAWRDQGQHFQPQHF. The CDR3 region has the DNA TGTGCCTGGAGGGACCAGGGACAGCATTTTCAGCCCCAGCATTTT.

V usage is TRBV13 and J usage is TRBJ2-5, with 8 bases lining up with TRBD2. The V segment lost 2 bases and the J segment 9 bases; nucleotides outside the gene matches: 11. The CDR3 totals 15 residues. The germline gives CDR1 PRHDT, CDR2 FYEKMQ (reference sequence). The chain's CDR3 is CASSLRGGGMLSQYF. CDR3 DNA: TGTGCCAGCAGCTTACGGGGGGGTGGCATGTTGTCCCAGTACTTC.

In its sample, this clone was seen once. The chain carries TRBV9 and TRBJ2-2, with D tentatively TRBD2 (6 bases). Germline V gene lookup returns CDR1 SGDLS and CDR2 YYNGEE. V was pared by 3 bases and J by 4 bases, with 13 bases between. The CDR3 spans 15 residues. CDR3 coding DNA: TGTGCCAGCAGCGGACGGGACTTTATCACCGGGGAGCTGTTTTTT. This gives the protein CASSGRDFITGELFF.

The rearrangement joins TRBV13 to TRBJ1-5, with TRBD1 as a possible D gene (6 bases). The germline gives CDR1 PRHDT, CDR2 FYEKMQ (reference sequence). This CDR3 is 13 amino acids long. The V end was cut by 5 bases, the J end by 4 bases, with 9 bases between. CDR3 residues: CASSLGQNQPQHF. For the CDR3, the DNA is TGTGCCAGCAGCCTCGGACAGAATCAGCCCCAGCATTTT. Variable domain in full (rest from reference TRBV13 and TRBJ1-5): AAGVIQSPRHLIKEKRETATLKCYPIPRHDTVYWYQQGPGQDPQFLISFYEKMQSDKGSIPDRFSAQQFSDYHSELNMSSLELGDSALYFCASSLGQNQPQHFGDGTRLSIL.

The V gene is TRBV18, the J gene TRBJ2-5; D unresolved. The germline V gene encodes CDR1 KGHSH and CDR2 LQKENI. Trimming pared 3 bases from V and 5 bases from J, leaving 7 bases between. The CDR3 extends over 12 amino acids. In DNA form, the CDR3 reads TGTGCCAGCTCACCCGAAGCGGAGACCCAGTACTTC. Residues: CASSPEAETQYF.

The chain uses TRBV5-1 and TRBJ1-6; 7 nucleotides align to TRBD1. The CDR3 is 15 residues long. CDR1 and CDR2 from the germline V gene are SGHRS and YFSETQ. After removal of 0 bases from V and 12 bases from J, the junction contained 9 bases not matched to a gene. CDR3 sequence: CASSLDRGLGGPLHF. In DNA, the CDR3 is TGCGCCAGCAGCTTGGACAGGGGATTAGGTGGACCCCTCCACTTT.

The chain carries TRBV7-2 and TRBJ1-6, with unresolved D. The germline gives CDR1 SGHTA, CDR2 FQGNSA. With 3 bases removed from V and 0 bases from J, the gap between germline ends came to 9 bases. The CDR3 is made up of 16 amino acids. Written as DNA, the CDR3 is TGTGCCAGCAGCTTTTTAGGGAGCTCCTATAATTCACCCCTCCACTTT. Translating gives CASSFLGSSYNSPLHF.

This sequence joins TRBV7-9 and TRBJ2-7; tentatively, D is TRBD1 (6 bases). The CDR3 is 15 amino acids. Germline V lookup: CDR1 SEHNR, CDR2 FQNEAQ (reference sequence). The V and J ends lost 3 bases and 4 bases respectively, with 16 bases between them. The CDR3 DNA reads TGTGCCAGCAGCTTCTGGTCGGGGACATTGTACGAGCAGTACTTC. This codes for CASSFWSGTLYEQYF.

This clone appeared once. The chain has TRBV15 and TRBJ1-5; D might be TRBD1 (6 bases). The germline CDR1 and CDR2 sequences are LNHNV and YYDKDF (reference sequence). V lost 2 bases, J lost 2 bases, and 22 bases lay in between. The CDR3 runs 19 residues. CDR3 coding DNA: TGTGCCACCAGCAGAAGACCGGGACAAGTTCTTAGGGGCAATCAGCCCCAGCATTTT. Translation: CATSRRPGQVLRGNQPQHF.

The chain recombines TRBV11-2 with TRBJ2-3, with TRBD2 matching 12 bases. Germline CDR1 SGHAT, CDR2 FQNNGV. V lost 1 base, J lost 3 bases, and 2 bases stayed unmatched. The CDR3 has 16 residues. The CDR3 loop is CASSLALAGGTDTQYF. For the CDR3, the DNA is TGTGCCAGCAGCTTAGCACTAGCGGGAGGTACAGATACGCAGTATTTT.

The V and J genes are TRBV27 and TRBJ1-1; TRBD1 aligns across 7 bases. The CDR3 runs 14 residues. V trimming: 7 bases; J trimming: 1 base; junction bases outside the gene matches: 6. Looked up from germline, CDR1 is MNHEY and CDR2 is SMNVEV (reference sequence). CDR3 region: CASNRQGPNTEAFF. CDR3 nucleotide sequence: TGTGCCAGCAACAGACAGGGCCCGAACACTGAAGCTTTCTTT.

The V and J genes are TRBV19 and TRBJ1-3; no firm D call. V shed 3 bases and J shed 10 bases, with 19 bases lying between them. In germline, CDR1 is LNHDA, CDR2 SQIVND (reference sequence). The CDR3 is 15 residues long. DNA of the CDR3: TGTGCCAGTAGTATTATAGGAGCAACCCGTGATACCATATATTTT. Translation: CASSIIGATRDTIYF.